This T cell receptor (beta chain) was identified during a study of PD-1 blockade in classical Hodgkin lymphoma. The sample's time point: cycle 4 day 1 (C4D1), after 6 weeks of nivolumab. Every patient relapsed after autologous stem cell transplantation, and brentuximab vedotin exposure varied. Per germline, CDR1 MNHNS and CDR2 SASEGT. CDR3 length: 16 amino acids. The trim removed 3 bases at V and 0 bases at J, leaving 4 bases unmatched. The assay was immunoSEQ multiplex PCR, and TCRdb's table has in-frame clones only and misses some. The sample consists of about 50,000 clones, about 76% of them appearing once.

The source is a human donor with classical Hodgkin lymphoma. This chain joins TRBV6-1 and TRBJ2-2, with TRBD2 matching over 7 bases. Sequences were derived from peripheral blood mononuclear cells (PBMCs), sampled before the fourth cycle of nivolumab. This CDR3 reads CASSDKGGTNTGELFF. The CDR3 nucleotides read TGTGCCAGCAGTGATAAGGGAGGGACGAACACCGGGGAGCTGTTTTTT.